This is a list of T cell receptor beta chains from one sample in a study of neurological immune-mediated disorders. TCRdb re-called the 5' RACE reads through MiXCR, storing one row per CDR3 protein. This table holds 50,000 to 70,000 distinct CDR3 sequences, approximately 11% found once. The sample comprised PBMCs. These receptors were obtained from a woman in her sixties or seventies with HTLV-1-associated myelopathy (HAM/TSP). Both conserved end residues are part of each CDR3. A D gene is named only where the DNA matches it firmly. Expanded clones get a size class; other rows say once, few or many, or leave the size out.

v_call,j_call,clone_size,d_call,cdr3_nt,cdr3_aa
TRBV4-1,TRBJ1-1,NA,TRBD1,TGCGCCAGCAGCCACCGGGACAGGGCTGTTGAAGCTTTCTTT,CASSHRDRAVEAFF
TRBV10-3,TRBJ2-2,many,NA,TGTGCCATCAGTGAGTCGGGCCCAGCAATCGGGGAGCTGTTTTTT,CAISESGPAIGELFF
TRBV29-1,TRBJ1-4,many,TRBD1,TGCAGCGCCAGGGACAGCTACAATGAAAAACTGTTTTTT,CSARDSYNEKLFF
TRBV20-1,TRBJ2-1,many,NA,TGCAGTGCTAGAGGGGGGGGCGCGGTCTACAATGAGCAGTTCTTC,CSARGGGAVYNEQFF
TRBV20-1,TRBJ1-4,many,TRBD1,TGCAGTGCTCCAGGACAGGGCCTTAATGAAAAACTGTTTTTT,CSAPGQGLNEKLFF
TRBV20-1,TRBJ2-7,many,TRBD1,TGCAGTGCTAGACAGGGGGCCCACGAGCAGTACTTC,CSARQGAHEQYF
TRBV20-1,TRBJ2-7,many,NA,TGCAGTGCTAATTGGCTTGGTCGTGAGGACTACGAGCAGTACTTC,CSANWLGREDYEQYF
TRBV5-1,TRBJ2-3,many,NA,TGCGCCAGCAGCTTTACGCCGGGACCGACTAGCACAGATACGCAGTATTTT,CASSFTPGPTSTDTQYF
TRBV20-1,TRBJ1-2,many,NA,TGCAGTGCTACGGTGATTTCCCAAAACTATGGCTACACCTTC,CSATVISQNYGYTF
TRBV7-9,TRBJ2-3,many,TRBD2,TGTGCCAGCAGCTCTAGCGGGAACGCAGATACGCAGTATTTT,CASSSSGNADTQYF
TRBV7-6,TRBJ1-1,many,TRBD1,TGTGCCAGCAGCTCAGGAACAGGGGAGGCTTTCTTT,CASSSGTGEAFF
TRBV9,TRBJ2-1,many,TRBD2,TGTGCCAGCAGCGTAGGGACTAGCGGGAGTGTATGGAATGAGCAGTTCTTC,CASSVGTSGSVWNEQFF
TRBV5-6,TRBJ2-6,many,NA,TGTGCCAGCAGCGTTGACGGGGGGCGGTCTGGGGCCAACGTCCTGACTTTC,CASSVDGGRSGANVLTF
TRBV5-1,TRBJ1-4,many,NA,TGCGCCAGCAGCTTGGAAGGTGCAACTAATGAAAAACTGTTTTTT,CASSLEGATNEKLFF
TRBV5-1,TRBJ2-5,many,NA,TGCGCCAGCAGCTTGGAGGGGCCGCAAGAGACCCAGTACTTC,CASSLEGPQETQYF
TRBV28,TRBJ1-4,many,NA,TGTGCCAGCAGGTGGACCGCGGGGGGAAATGAAAAACTGTTTTTT,CASRWTAGGNEKLFF
TRBV5-1,TRBJ2-3,once,NA,TGCGCCAGCAGCTTGTGCTGGAGGGCGGTGGATACGCAGTATTTT,CASSLCWRAVDTQYF
TRBV5-1,TRBJ2-5,few,TRBD2,TGCGCCAGCAGCTTGGCCGTAGCGGGAGGGCCCGGAGAGACCCAGTACTTC,CASSLAVAGGPGETQYF
TRBV6-6,TRBJ2-5,NA,NA,TGTGCCAGTAGCTCGACGGCGCGGTACAAAGAGACCCAGTACTTC,CASSSTARYKETQYF
TRBV20-1,TRBJ2-7,many,NA,TGCAGTGCTAGGGGCTACCGCAGCTCCTACGAGCAGTACTTC,CSARGYRSSYEQYF
TRBV4-1,TRBJ1-1,medium-sized,TRBD1,TGCGCCAGCAGCCAGCACACAGGGGCCTTGAACACTGAAGCTTTCTTT,CASSQHTGALNTEAFF
TRBV5-1,TRBJ2-6,many,NA,TGCGCCAGCAGCTTTGGGGGCTCAGGGGCCAACGTCCTGACTTTC,CASSFGGSGANVLTF
TRBV28,TRBJ2-1,many,TRBD1,TGTTCAAACAGGGGGCGGAAACCCAATGAGCAGTTCTTC,CSNRGRKPNEQFF